This paragraph covers one TCR beta chain sequence. The antigen remains unidentified. Using immunoSEQ multiplex PCR, the repertoire was profiled, and TCRdb retains in-frame clones only, with some absent. The data hold approximately 66,000 clones, with roughly 88% observed a single time. The data were taken from a study of OX40 agonist ivuxolimab in advanced cancers. About the research overall: Head and neck, renal cell, melanoma or hepatocellular carcinoma were the cancers that dose-escalation patients had. Three patients had partial responses: one hepatocellular carcinoma, two cutaneous melanoma. Prior anti-PD-1, anti-PD-L1 or anti-CTLA-4 therapy did not bar entry, and about 40% had some. Broader study findings: Nonresponders, in some cases, also had low normalized T-cell clonal expansion.

The V gene lost 7 bases and the J gene lost 2 bases, with 7 bases spanning the gap. CDR3 size: 12 residues. CDR1 and CDR2 (germline): LNHDA, SQIVND (reference sequence). The sequence was collected from an adult with an advanced solid tumor such as melanoma, head and neck, liver or kidney cancer. The chain combines TRBV19 with TRBJ2-3; D gene ambiguous. Sequencing was performed on CD4+ or CD8+ T cells sorted from blood, taken in a trial of the OX40 agonist ivuxolimab. The chain's CDR3 is CASNPPTDTQYF. DNA of the CDR3: TGTGCCAGTAACCCCCCCACAGATACGCAGTATTTT.